Each of the 14 T cell receptor beta chains below was sequenced from the same sample in a study of radiotherapy plus CTLA-4 blockade in lung cancer. Sequencing used immunoSEQ multiplex PCR; TCRdb keeps in-frame clones, though not all of them. The sample contains 50,000 to 65,000 clones, approximately 84% of which appear only once. The sample consisted of peripheral blood, taken from a patient treated with radiotherapy plus ipilimumab. The source of these receptors is a human donor with non-small cell lung cancer whose response to radiotherapy plus ipilimumab could not be evaluated.

The rearrangement uses TRBV21-1 and TRBJ1-1. TRBV21-1 is noted as a pseudogene. The CDR3 covers 16 residues. The CDR3 sequence: CASSKSATEYNTEAFF. CDR3 DNA sequence: TGTGCCAGCAGCAAATCGGCCACGGAGTACAACACTGAAGCTTTCTTT.

The rearrangement joins TRBV27 to TRBJ2-4; 7 bases align to TRBD1. The CDR3 runs 14 residues. V was clipped by 5 bases and J by 3 bases; unmatched bases: 4. Germline loops: CDR1 MNHEY, CDR2 SMNVEV (reference sequence). The CDR3 protein is CASSHRDSKNIQYF. CDR3 coding DNA: TGTGCCAGCAGTCACCGGGACAGCAAAAACATTCAGTACTTC.

The rearrangement joins TRBV19 to TRBJ1-2; TRBD1 agrees at 7 bases. The V segment lost 5 bases and the J segment 2 bases; nucleotides outside the gene matches: 8. The CDR3 has 15 residues. The germline gives CDR1 LNHDA, CDR2 SQIVND (reference sequence). CDR3: CASSQSGTANYGYTF. CDR3 DNA sequence: TGTGCCAGTAGTCAAAGTGGGACAGCCAACTATGGCTACACCTTC.

The rearrangement links TRBV5-1 to TRBJ1-2; TRBD1 matches 7 bases. Germline trimming cut 0 bases from V and 0 bases from J; bases unmatched to any gene: 5. CDR3 length equals 16 residues. From germline, CDR1 is SGHRS and CDR2 YFSETQ. The CDR3 sequence is CASSLVGTASNYGYTF. Written as DNA, the CDR3 is TGCGCCAGCAGCTTGGTGGGGACAGCCTCTAACTATGGCTACACCTTC.

V gene TRBV10-3 combines with J gene TRBJ2-3; possible D gene TRBD1, 6 bases. This CDR3 comprises 15 residues. Per the germline V gene, CDR1 is ENHRY and CDR2 is SYGVKD. Trimming removed 0 bases at V and 2 bases at J, with 9 bases between. CDR3: CAISESDSPTDTQYF. CDR3 bases: TGTGCCATCAGTGAGTCGGACAGTCCCACAGATACGCAGTATTTT.

This chain joins TRBV7-2 and TRBJ1-1; the D is unclear. The CDR3 spans 13 residues. With 6 bases removed from V and 5 bases from J, the gap between germline ends came to 13 bases. Germline loops: CDR1 SGHTA, CDR2 FQGNSA. The CDR3 DNA follows: TGTGCCAGCAGTTTAATCGGAGGTACTGAAGCTTTCTTT. Translating it yields CASSLIGGTEAFF.

J is TRBJ1-3 and V is TRBV7-9, with D unclear. Trimming took off 5 bases at V and 5 bases at J, with 16 bases between the two ends. This CDR3 contains 15 residues. From germline, CDR1 is SEHNR and CDR2 FQNEAQ (reference sequence). For the CDR3, the DNA is TGTGCCAGCAGCCCCCTTGAGGCGGGAAGAAACACCATATATTTT. This encodes CASSPLEAGRNTIYF.

V and J are TRBV19 and TRBJ2-1, with D possibly TRBD2 on 6 matching bases. Germline assignment: CDR1 LNHDA and CDR2 SQIVND (reference sequence). The CDR3 sequence is 16 residues long. Trimming shortened V by 1 base and J by 0 bases, and 10 bases separated the two germline ends. The CDR3 sequence: CASSIGRGRSYNEQFF. The CDR3 DNA follows: TGTGCCAGTAGTATAGGGCGGGGCCGCTCCTACAATGAGCAGTTCTTC.

The CDR3 DNA reads TGTGCCAGTAGGGGTGAGGCCTACGAGCAGTACTTC. Translation: CASRGEAYEQYF. V is TRBV27 and J is TRBJ2-7; TRBD1 is a possible D gene (5 bases). The CDR3 sequence is 12 residues long. V was shortened by 9 bases and J by 2 bases, with 11 bases between the two germline ends. Germline lookup yields CDR1 MNHEY and CDR2 SMNVEV (reference sequence).

CDR3 bases: TGCGCCAGCAGCCAAGGGCCCACAGATACGCAGTATTTT. Residues: CASSQGPTDTQYF. The chain couples TRBV4-3 to TRBJ2-3, with D hard to call. Trimming pared 1 base from V and 2 bases from J, leaving 4 bases between. The germline V gene has CDR1 LGHNA and CDR2 YSLEER. The CDR3 spans 13 residues.

J is TRBJ1-4 and V is TRBV9; 7 nucleotides align to TRBD1. Losses at the gene ends were 3 bases for V and 0 bases for J; bases not matched to a gene: 5. Germline CDR1 SGDLS, CDR2 YYNGEE. The CDR3 is 16 amino acids. In nucleotides, the CDR3 is TGTGCCAGCAGCGCAGGGGGACACTCAACTAATGAAAAACTGTTTTTT. The encoded protein is CASSAGGHSTNEKLFF.

The genes are TRBV28 and TRBJ2-1, with D maybe TRBD1 (6 bases). The CDR3 spans 12 residues. V shed 8 bases and J shed 10 bases, with 15 bases lying between them. CDR1 is MDHEN and CDR2 is SYDVKM in the germline V gene. The CDR3 sequence is CASGSQGYEQFF. CDR3 sequence (DNA): TGTGCCAGCGGATCACAGGGATACGAGCAGTTCTTC. The full variable domain, with the rest looked up from reference TRBV28 and TRBJ2-1, is DVKVTQSSRYLVKRTGEKVFLECVQDMDHENMFWYRQDPGLGLRLIYFSYDVKMKEKGDIPEGYSVSREKKERFSLILESASTNQTSMYLCASGSQGYEQFFGPGTRLTVL.

The gene calls are TRBV18 and TRBJ1-3, with TRBD1 matching over 7 bases. Germline V gives CDR1 KGHSH, CDR2 LQKENI. This CDR3 contains 15 residues. V shed 3 bases and J 7 bases; nucleotides not matched to a gene: 9. The chain's CDR3 is CASSPPDRVENTIYF. In DNA form, the CDR3 reads TGTGCCAGCTCACCGCCCGACAGGGTGGAGAACACCATATATTTT.

The chain is built from TRBV11-3 and TRBJ2-7; tentatively, D is TRBD1 (5 bases). Trimming removed 2 bases from V and 5 bases from J, with 10 bases in between. The germline gives CDR1 SGHNT, CDR2 YENEEA. The CDR3 has 13 residues. CDR3 nucleotide sequence: TGTGCCAGCAGCTTACCTGACAGAGACGAGCAGTACTTC. This codes for CASSLPDRDEQYF.